The 18 T cell receptor beta chains below all came from one sample that was sequenced in a study of blood T cell repertoires in COVID-19. The repertoire was sequenced with immunoSEQ multiplex PCR; TCRdb's copy has only in-frame clones and lacks some. The repertoire holds 70,000 to 95,000 clones, with roughly 95% as singletons. The specimen was peripheral blood. Receptor source: a human donor with active COVID-19. The donor label of this sample is uncertain.

This chain connects TRBV12-5 to TRBJ2-2, with TRBD1 matching 8 bases. The CDR3 is made up of 14 amino acids. J gave up 5 bases and V 5 bases, and 4 bases lay outside the gene matches. CDR1 and CDR2 (germline): LGHNT, FRNRAP. The CDR3 DNA reads TGTGCTAGTGGTAGGGGACAGGAAACCGGGGAGCTGTTTTTT. Translating it yields CASGRGQETGELFF.

V and J are TRBV14 and TRBJ1-2, with 7 bases that match TRBD1. The CDR3 totals 15 residues. The V and J ends lost 1 base and 8 bases, in that order; junction bases with no gene match: 10. Germline V gene sequence: CDR1 SGHDN, CDR2 FVKESK. The chain's CDR3 is CASSQAPTGVRGYTF. In DNA form, the CDR3 reads TGTGCCAGCAGCCAAGCTCCTACAGGGGTACGGGGCTACACCTTC.

The chain employs TRBV28 and TRBJ2-5; D is ambiguous. This CDR3 has 11 residues. The V gene lost 6 bases and the J gene lost 1 base, with 3 bases spanning the gap. Germline V lookup: CDR1 MDHEN, CDR2 SYDVKM. CDR3 bases: TGTGCCAGCAGCCGCCAAGAGACCCAGTACTTC. This sequence encodes CASSRQETQYF.

The chain employs TRBV12-2 and TRBJ2-4; TRBD1 is the table's D call, not checked against the DNA. TRBV12-2 is reported as a pseudogene. This CDR3 region has 16 residues. CDR3 residues: CASRLGGTGVMNIQYF. Here the CDR3 DNA reads TGTGCAAGTCGCTTAGGCGGGACAGGGGTTATGAACATTCAGTACTTC.

The rearrangement links TRBV9 to TRBJ1-4, with TRBD1 identical over 11 bases. The ends lost 4 bases at V and 7 bases at J; junction bases unmatched: 6. The length of the CDR3 is 15 residues. The germline gives CDR1 SGDLS, CDR2 YYNGEE. For the CDR3, the DNA is TGTGCCAGCAGCAGCCCCGGGACAGGGGGTGAAAAACTGTTTTTT. Translated: CASSSPGTGGEKLFF. The variable domain in full, completed from reference TRBV9 and TRBJ1-4, reads DSGVTQTPKHLITATGQRVTLRCSPRSGDLSVYWYQQSLDQGLQFLIQYYNGEERAKGNILERFSAQQFPDLHSELNLSSLELGDSALYFCASSSPGTGGEKLFFGSGTQLSVL.

The DNA for the CDR3 is TGTGCCAGCAGCCAACCCGGGAGGAACACTGAAGCTTTCTTT. Amino acid sequence: CASSQPGRNTEAFF. This chain connects TRBV14 to TRBJ1-1; no reliable D call. Germline loops: CDR1 SGHDN, CDR2 FVKESK. This CDR3 has 14 amino acids. V lost 2 bases, J lost 1 base, and 8 bases lay in between.

This chain connects TRBV10-3 to TRBJ1-6; 10 bases align to TRBD1. Per germline, CDR1 ENHRY and CDR2 SYGVKD. V shed 6 bases, J shed 8 bases, and the junction held 7 bases outside the gene matches. CDR3 length equals 15 residues. CDR3 in DNA: TGTGCCATCAGGGAGGGGACAGGGGTGGATTCACCCCTCCACTTT. Amino acid sequence: CAIREGTGVDSPLHF.

This clone was observed once. The chain carries TRBV19 and TRBJ2-7; possibly TRBD1 for D (6 bases). The germline V gene has CDR1 LNHDA and CDR2 SQIVND (reference sequence). V shed 5 bases and J shed 3 bases, with 17 bases lying between them. The CDR3 loop spans 15 amino acids. The DNA for the CDR3 is TGTGCCAGTAGTGTGGGACCGGACAGAAGCTACGAGCAGTACTTC. As protein: CASSVGPDRSYEQYF.

The J gene is TRBJ1-2, the V gene TRBV25-1; possibly TRBD1 for D (6 bases). Trimming removed 3 bases from V and 8 bases from J, with 19 bases in between. Per germline, CDR1 MGHDK and CDR2 SYGVNS. The CDR3 length is 15 residues. The CDR3 spells CASSDPTGLTRGYTF. The CDR3 nucleotides read TGTGCCAGCAGTGACCCGACAGGCCTCACGCGCGGCTACACCTTC.

The genes are TRBV18 and TRBJ1-3; D call uncertain. The ends were cut back, 3 bases at V and 6 bases at J, with 15 bases in the middle. CDR3 length equals 15 residues. Looked up from germline, CDR1 is KGHSH and CDR2 is LQKENI. CDR3 nucleotides: TGTGCCAGCTCACCGAAGGCTTTGGGAGCAAACACCATATATTTT. It specifies CASSPKALGANTIYF.

This sequence joins TRBV4-1 and TRBJ2-7; D is ambiguous. The CDR3 runs to 13 residues. The germline V gene has CDR1 MGHRA and CDR2 YSYEKL. The ends were cut back, 3 bases at V and 0 bases at J, with 6 bases in the middle. The CDR3 spells CASSQADSYEQYF. The CDR3, as DNA: TGCGCCAGCAGCCAGGCAGACTCCTACGAGCAGTACTTC.

This clone was recorded only once. The chain couples TRBV6-1 to TRBJ2-3; 8 nucleotides agree with TRBD1. Germline V gives CDR1 MNHNS, CDR2 SASEGT. Unmatched junction bases numbered 7, after V lost 0 bases and J lost 2 bases. The CDR3 is made up of 17 amino acids. The DNA of the CDR3 is TGTGCCAGCAGTGAAGCATGGAAGACAGGGGCCACAGATACGCAGTATTTT. Translating it yields CASSEAWKTGATDTQYF.

The chain employs TRBV16 and TRBJ2-7; TRBD1 matches 7 bases. The CDR3 runs to 14 residues. Trimming at V came to 3 bases and at J to 2 bases, leaving 4 bases not matched to a gene. The germline V gene has CDR1 KGHSY and CDR2 FQNENV. The DNA of the CDR3 is TGTGCCAGCAGCCACCCGGGACAGCCCTACGAGCAGTACTTC. Translation gives CASSHPGQPYEQYF. Complete variable domain (other parts from reference TRBV16 and TRBJ2-7): GEEVAQTPKHLVRGEGQKAKLYCAPIKGHSYVFWYQQVLKNEFKFLISFQNENVFDETGMPKERFSAKCLPNSPCSLEIQATKLEDSAVYFCASSHPGQPYEQYFGPGTRLTVT.

The chain carries TRBV5-5 and TRBJ1-1; 8 nucleotides line up with TRBD1. CDR1 and CDR2 from the germline V gene are SGHKS and YYEKEE (reference sequence). V lost 3 bases to trimming and J lost 1 base; unmatched junction nucleotides: 5. This CDR3 comprises 15 residues. The CDR3 coding sequence is TGTGCCAGCAGCTCCCAGGGGGCCGGGAACACTGAAGCTTTCTTT. Protein product: CASSSQGAGNTEAFF. Supplemented by reference TRBV5-5 and TRBJ1-1, the full variable domain reads DAGVTQSPTHLIKTRGQQVTLRCSPISGHKSVSWYQQVLGQGPQFIFQYYEKEERGRGNFPDRFSARQFPNYSSELNVNALLLGDSALYLCASSSQGAGNTEAFFGQGTRLTVV.

The chain has TRBV10-2 and TRBJ1-1; 8 bases align to TRBD1. V was pared by 6 bases and J by 3 bases, with 12 bases of the junction left unmatched. Looked up from germline, CDR1 is WSHSY and CDR2 is SAAADI. CDR3 length: 16 residues. The CDR3 spells CASRAVRGPLDTEAFF. DNA of the CDR3: TGCGCCAGCAGAGCTGTCAGGGGGCCTTTAGACACTGAAGCTTTCTTT.

This chain links TRBV5-1 with TRBJ2-1, with TRBD1 as a possible D gene (6 bases). The CDR3 extends over 14 amino acids. The V and J ends lost 0 bases and 4 bases respectively, with 8 bases between them. Looked up from germline, CDR1 is SGHRS and CDR2 is YFSETQ. The CDR3 loop reads CASSLGQEYNEQFF. The DNA for the CDR3 is TGCGCCAGCAGCTTGGGACAGGAATACAATGAGCAGTTCTTC.

This chain joins TRBV11-1 and TRBJ1-1; 9 nucleotides align to TRBD1. V lost 4 bases and J lost 7; bases outside the gene matches: 1. Per the germline V gene, CDR1 is SGHAT and CDR2 is FQDESV (reference sequence). The CDR3 consists of 12 residues. CDR3 sequence (DNA): TGTGCCAGCAGCTCGGACAGGGGTGAAGCTTTCTTT. The encoded protein is CASSSDRGEAFF.

This chain uses TRBV6-6 with TRBJ2-7, with 10 bases matching TRBD2. This CDR3 has 15 residues. Trimming took 6 bases from V and 0 from J; bases not matched to a gene: 5. Per germline, CDR1 MNHNY and CDR2 SVGAGI (reference sequence). CDR3 protein: CASRQREGSSYEQYF. The CDR3, as DNA: TGTGCCAGCAGACAGCGGGAGGGATCCTCCTACGAGCAGTACTTC.